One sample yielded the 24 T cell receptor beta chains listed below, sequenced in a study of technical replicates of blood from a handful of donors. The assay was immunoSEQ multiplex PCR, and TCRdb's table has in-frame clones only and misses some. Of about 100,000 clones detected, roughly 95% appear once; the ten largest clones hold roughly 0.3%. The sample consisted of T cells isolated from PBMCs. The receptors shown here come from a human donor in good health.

This CDR3 is CASSFSGAGYEQYF. DNA of the CDR3: TGTGCCAGCAGTTTTAGTGGGGCAGGCTACGAGCAGTACTTC. The chain is built from TRBV27 and TRBJ2-7; the D gene is possibly TRBD1 (5 bases). Between the trimmed V and J ends, which lost 3 bases and 3 bases, there was a span of 12 bases. The V gene's germline CDR1 is MNHEY and CDR2 SMNVEV (reference sequence). This CDR3 has 14 residues.

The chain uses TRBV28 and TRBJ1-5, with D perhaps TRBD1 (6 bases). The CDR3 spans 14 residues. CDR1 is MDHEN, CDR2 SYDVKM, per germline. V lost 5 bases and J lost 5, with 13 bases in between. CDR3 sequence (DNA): TGTGCCAGCAGTCCCGAACAGGGTGATCAGCCCCAGCATTTT. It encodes CASSPEQGDQPQHF. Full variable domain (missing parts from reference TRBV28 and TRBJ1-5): DVKVTQSSRYLVKRTGEKVFLECVQDMDHENMFWYRQDPGLGLRLIYFSYDVKMKEKGDIPEGYSVSREKKERFSLILESASTNQTSMYLCASSPEQGDQPQHFGDGTRLSIL.

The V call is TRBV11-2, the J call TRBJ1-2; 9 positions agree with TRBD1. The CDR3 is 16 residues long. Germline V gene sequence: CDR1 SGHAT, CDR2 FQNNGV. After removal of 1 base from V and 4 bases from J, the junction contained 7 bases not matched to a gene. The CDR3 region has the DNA TGTGCCAGCAGCTTAGGGGGACAGGGCATTATCTATGGCTACACCTTC. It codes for CASSLGGQGIIYGYTF. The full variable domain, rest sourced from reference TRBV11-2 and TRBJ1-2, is EAGVAQSPRYKIIEKRQSVAFWCNPISGHATLYWYQQILGQGPKLLIQFQNNGVVDDSQLPKDRFSAERLKGVDSTLKIQPAKLEDSAVYLCASSLGGQGIIYGYTFGSGTRLTVV.

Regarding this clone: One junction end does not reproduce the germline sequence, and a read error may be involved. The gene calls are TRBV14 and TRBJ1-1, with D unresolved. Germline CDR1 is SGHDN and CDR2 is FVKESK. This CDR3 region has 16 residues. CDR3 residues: CASSQVDLWRNTETFF. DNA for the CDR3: TGTGCCAGCAGCCAAGTAGACCTTTGGAGAAACACTGAAACTTTCTTT.

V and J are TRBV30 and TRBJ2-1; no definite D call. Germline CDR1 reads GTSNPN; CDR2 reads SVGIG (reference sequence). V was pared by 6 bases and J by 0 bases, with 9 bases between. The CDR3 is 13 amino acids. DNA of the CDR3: TGTGCCTGTAGAACTAACTCCTACAATGAGCAGTTCTTC. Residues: CACRTNSYNEQFF. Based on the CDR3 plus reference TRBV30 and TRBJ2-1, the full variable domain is SQTIHQWPATLVQPVGSPLSLECTVEGTSNPNLYWYRQAAGRGLQLLFYSVGIGQISSEVPQNLSASRPQDRQFILSSKKLLLSDSGFYLCACRTNSYNEQFFGPGTRLTVL.

This chain's CDR3 is CASSQDDYYTEAFF. CDR3 bases: TGTGCCAGCAGCCAAGATGACTACTACACTGAAGCTTTCTTT. This chain joins TRBV14 and TRBJ1-1, with D unclear. Germline CDR1 is SGHDN and CDR2 is FVKESK. V lost 0 bases and J lost 3, with 8 bases in between. The CDR3 is made up of 14 amino acids.

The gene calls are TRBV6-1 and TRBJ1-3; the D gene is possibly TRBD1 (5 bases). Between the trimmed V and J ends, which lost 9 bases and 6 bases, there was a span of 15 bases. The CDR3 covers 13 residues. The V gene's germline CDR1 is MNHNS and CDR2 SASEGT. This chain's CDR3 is CASSTLTENTIYF. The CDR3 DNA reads TGTGCCAGTTCAACCTTGACAGAAAACACCATATATTTT.

The CDR3 DNA follows: TGTGCCAGCAGTCTCACAGGGTTAAATCAGCCCCAGCATTTT. Translation: CASSLTGLNQPQHF. The V gene is TRBV13, the J gene TRBJ1-5; possibly TRBD1 for D (6 bases). CDR1 PRHDT and CDR2 FYEKMQ come from the germline V gene (reference sequence). The ends were cut back, 6 bases at V and 4 bases at J, with 13 bases in the middle. The CDR3 runs to 14 residues.

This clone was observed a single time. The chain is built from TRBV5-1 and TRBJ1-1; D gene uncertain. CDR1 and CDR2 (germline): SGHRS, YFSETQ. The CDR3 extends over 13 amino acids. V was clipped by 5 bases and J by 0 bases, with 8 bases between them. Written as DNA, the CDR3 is TGCGCCAGCAGGAGGGATTTGAACACTGAAGCTTTCTTT. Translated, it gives CASRRDLNTEAFF.

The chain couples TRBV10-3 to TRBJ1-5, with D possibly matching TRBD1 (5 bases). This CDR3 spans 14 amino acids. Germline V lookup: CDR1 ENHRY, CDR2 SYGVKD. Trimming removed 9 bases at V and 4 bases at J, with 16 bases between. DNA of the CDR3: TGTGCCATATCTAGGGGAGGGGAAAATCAGCCCCAGCATTTT. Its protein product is CAISRGGENQPQHF.

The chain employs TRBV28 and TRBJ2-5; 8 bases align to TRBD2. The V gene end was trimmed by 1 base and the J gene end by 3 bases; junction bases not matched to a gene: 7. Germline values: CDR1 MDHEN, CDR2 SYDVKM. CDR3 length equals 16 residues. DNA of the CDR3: TGTGCCAGCAGTTTATACATGCGGGGGGCGAAAGAGACCCAGTACTTC. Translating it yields CASSLYMRGAKETQYF.

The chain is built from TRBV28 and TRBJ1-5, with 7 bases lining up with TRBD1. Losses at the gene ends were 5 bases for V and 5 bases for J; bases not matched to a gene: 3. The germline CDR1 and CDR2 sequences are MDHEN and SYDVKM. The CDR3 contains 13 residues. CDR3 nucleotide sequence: TGTGCCAGCAGTAGGGACAGATATCAGCCCCAGCATTTT. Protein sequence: CASSRDRYQPQHF.

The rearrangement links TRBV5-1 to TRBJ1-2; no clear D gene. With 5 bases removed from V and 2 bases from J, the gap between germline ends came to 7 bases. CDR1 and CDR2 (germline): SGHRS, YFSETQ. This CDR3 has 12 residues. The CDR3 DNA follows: TGCGCCAGCAGGCGGGAGAACTATGGCTACACCTTC. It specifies CASRRENYGYTF.

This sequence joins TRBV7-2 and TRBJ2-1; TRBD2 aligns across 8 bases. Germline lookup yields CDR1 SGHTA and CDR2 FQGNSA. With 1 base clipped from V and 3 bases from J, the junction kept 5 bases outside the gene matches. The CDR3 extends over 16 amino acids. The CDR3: CASSLVGGGIYNEQFF. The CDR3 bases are TGTGCCAGCAGCTTAGTAGGCGGGGGGATCTACAATGAGCAGTTCTTC. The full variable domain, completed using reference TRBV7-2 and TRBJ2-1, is GAGVSQSPSNKVTEKGKDVELRCDPISGHTALYWYRQSLGQGLEFLIYFQGNSAPDKSGLPSDRFSAERTGGSVSTLTIQRTQQEDSAVYLCASSLVGGGIYNEQFFGPGTRLTVL.

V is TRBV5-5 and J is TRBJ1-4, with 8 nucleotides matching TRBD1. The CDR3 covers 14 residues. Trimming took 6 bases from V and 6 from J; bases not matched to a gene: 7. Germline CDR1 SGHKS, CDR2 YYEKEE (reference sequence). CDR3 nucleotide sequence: TGTGCCAGCAACCCGGGACAGGAGTATGAAAAACTGTTTTTT. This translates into CASNPGQEYEKLFF.

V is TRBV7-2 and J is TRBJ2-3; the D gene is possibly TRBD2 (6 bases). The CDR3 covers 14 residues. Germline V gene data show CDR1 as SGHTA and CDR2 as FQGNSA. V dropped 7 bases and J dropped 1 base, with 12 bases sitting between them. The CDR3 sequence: CASIALAGTDTQYF. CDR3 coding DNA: TGTGCCAGCATTGCACTAGCCGGCACAGATACGCAGTATTTT.

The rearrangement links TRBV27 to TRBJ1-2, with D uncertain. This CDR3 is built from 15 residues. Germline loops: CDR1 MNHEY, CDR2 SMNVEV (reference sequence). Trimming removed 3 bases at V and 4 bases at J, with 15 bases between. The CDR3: CASSLRLGASYGYTF. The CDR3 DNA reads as TGTGCCAGCAGTTTGCGTCTGGGCGCGAGCTATGGCTACACCTTC.

CDR3 protein: CASSLETLVWKDFSGNTIYF. The CDR3 coding sequence is TGTGCCAGCAGCTTAGAAACTCTAGTGTGGAAGGACTTCTCTGGAAACACCATATATTTT. The genes are TRBV7-8 and TRBJ1-3, with D uncertain. Germline assignment: CDR1 SGHVS and CDR2 FQNEAQ. CDR3 length: 20 residues. Trimming removed 1 base from V and 0 bases from J, with 22 bases in between.

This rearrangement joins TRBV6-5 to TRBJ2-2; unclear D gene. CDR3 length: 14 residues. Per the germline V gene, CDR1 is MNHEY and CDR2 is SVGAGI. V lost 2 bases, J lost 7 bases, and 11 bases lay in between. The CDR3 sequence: CASSYPRPSGELFF. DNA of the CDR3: TGTGCCAGCAGTTACCCCAGGCCCAGCGGGGAGCTGTTTTTT.

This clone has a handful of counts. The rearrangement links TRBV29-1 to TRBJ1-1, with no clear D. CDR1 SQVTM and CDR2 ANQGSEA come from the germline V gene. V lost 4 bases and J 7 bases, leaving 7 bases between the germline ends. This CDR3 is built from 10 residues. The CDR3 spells CSVVIYEAFF. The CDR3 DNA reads TGCAGCGTTGTGATCTATGAAGCTTTCTTT.

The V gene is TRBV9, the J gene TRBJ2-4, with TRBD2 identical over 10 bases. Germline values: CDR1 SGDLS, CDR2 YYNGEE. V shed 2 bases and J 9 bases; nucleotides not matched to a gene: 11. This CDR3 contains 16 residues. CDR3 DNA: TGTGCCAGCAGCGTGACCCTAGCGGGAGTGGGGAGCATTCAGTACTTC. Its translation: CASSVTLAGVGSIQYF.

CDR3 in amino acids: CASIWDSYNEQFF. The CDR3 DNA is TGTGCCAGCATCTGGGACAGCTACAATGAGCAGTTCTTC. The chain links TRBV7-9 to TRBJ2-1; 7 bases map to TRBD1. This CDR3 contains 13 residues. The germline V gene has CDR1 SEHNR and CDR2 FQNEAQ (reference sequence). The V gene end was trimmed by 7 bases and the J gene end by 3 bases; junction bases not matched to a gene: 3.

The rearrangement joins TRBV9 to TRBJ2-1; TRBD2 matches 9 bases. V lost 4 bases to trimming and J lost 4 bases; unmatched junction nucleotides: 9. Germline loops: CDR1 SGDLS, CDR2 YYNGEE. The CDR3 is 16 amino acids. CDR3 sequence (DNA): TGTGCCAGCAGCTTCCTCCCGGCGGGAGGGTACAATGAGCAGTTCTTC. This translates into CASSFLPAGGYNEQFF.

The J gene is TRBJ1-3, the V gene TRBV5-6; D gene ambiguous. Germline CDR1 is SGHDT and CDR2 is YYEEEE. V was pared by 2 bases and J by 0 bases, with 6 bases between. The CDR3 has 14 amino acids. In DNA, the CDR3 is TGTGCCAGCAGCTTTATAGCCTCTGGAAACACCATATATTTT. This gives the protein CASSFIASGNTIYF. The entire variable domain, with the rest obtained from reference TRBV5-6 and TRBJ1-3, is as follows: DAGVTQSPTHLIKTRGQQVTLRCSPKSGHDTVSWYQQALGQGPQFIFQYYEEEERQRGNFPDRFSGHQFPNYSSELNVNALLLGDSALYLCASSFIASGNTIYFGEGSWLTVV.